This T cell receptor (beta chain) is drawn from a study of T cell repertoires in cytomegalovirus infection. Concerning this clonotype: Its target is unknown.

TCRdb re-called the reads with MiXCR, one entry per CDR3 protein. There are roughly 570,000 distinct CDR3 sequences in the sample; approximately 40% occur only once, and more than 40% lies in the top ten. This CDR3 region has 16 residues. V trimming: 1 base; J trimming: 9 bases; junction bases outside the gene matches: 11. Germline-derived CDR1 and CDR2 are MNHEY and SVGEGT. The TCR was taken from a human donor in good health (CMV status not recorded). Some clones in this sample may be carry-over from other donors' samples. The sequencing used cultured PBMCs, collected from culture after CMV antigen stimulation. The rearrangement joins TRBV6-2 or TRBV6-3 to TRBJ2-1; 8 bases are shared with TRBD2. Here the CDR3 reads CASSYFGRARGGEQFF. In nucleotides, the CDR3 is TGTGCCAGCAGTTACTTCGGGAGGGCGAGGGGGGGTGAGCAGTTCTTC.